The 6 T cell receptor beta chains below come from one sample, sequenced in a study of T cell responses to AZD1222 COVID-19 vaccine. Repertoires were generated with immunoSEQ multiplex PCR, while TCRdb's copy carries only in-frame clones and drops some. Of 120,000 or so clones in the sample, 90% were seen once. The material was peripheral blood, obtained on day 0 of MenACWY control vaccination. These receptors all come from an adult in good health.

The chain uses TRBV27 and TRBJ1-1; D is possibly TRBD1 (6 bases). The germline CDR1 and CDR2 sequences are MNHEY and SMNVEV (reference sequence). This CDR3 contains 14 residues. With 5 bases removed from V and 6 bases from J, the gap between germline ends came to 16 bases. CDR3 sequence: CASSPHQGFPEAFF. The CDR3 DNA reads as TGTGCCAGCAGTCCCCACCAGGGGTTCCCTGAAGCTTTCTTT.

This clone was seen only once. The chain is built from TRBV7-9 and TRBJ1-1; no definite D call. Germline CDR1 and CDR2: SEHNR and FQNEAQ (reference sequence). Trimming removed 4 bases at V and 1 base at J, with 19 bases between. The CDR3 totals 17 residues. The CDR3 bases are TGTGCCAGCAGCTCTTACCCGGCAGGACCCACGAACACTGAAGCTTTCTTT. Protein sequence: CASSSYPAGPTNTEAFF. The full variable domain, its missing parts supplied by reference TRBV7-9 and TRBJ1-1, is DTGVSQNPRHKITKRGQNVTFRCDPISEHNRLYWYRQTLGQGPEFLTYFQNEAQLEKSRLLSDRFSAERPKGSFSTLEIQRTEQGDSAMYLCASSSYPAGPTNTEAFFGQGTRLTVV.

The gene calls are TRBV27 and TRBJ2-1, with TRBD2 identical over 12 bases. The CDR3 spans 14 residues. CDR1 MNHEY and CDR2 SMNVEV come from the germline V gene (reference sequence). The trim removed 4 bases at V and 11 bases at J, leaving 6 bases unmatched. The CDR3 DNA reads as TGTGCCAGCAGTTCGCGGACTAGCGGGGAAAAGCAGTTCTTC. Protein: CASSSRTSGEKQFF.

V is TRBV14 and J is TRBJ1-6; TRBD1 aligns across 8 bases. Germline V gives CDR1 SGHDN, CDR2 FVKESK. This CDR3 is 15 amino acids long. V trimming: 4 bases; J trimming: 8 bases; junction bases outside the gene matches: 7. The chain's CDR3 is CASSRAQGGDSPLHF. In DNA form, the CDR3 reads TGTGCCAGCAGCCGAGCACAGGGGGGTGATTCACCCCTCCACTTT. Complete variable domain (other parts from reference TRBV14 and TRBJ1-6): EAGVTQFPSHSVIEKGQTVTLRCDPISGHDNLYWYRRVMGKEIKFLLHFVKESKQDESGMPNNRFLAERTGGTYSTLKVQPAELEDSGVYFCASSRAQGGDSPLHFGNGTRLTVT.

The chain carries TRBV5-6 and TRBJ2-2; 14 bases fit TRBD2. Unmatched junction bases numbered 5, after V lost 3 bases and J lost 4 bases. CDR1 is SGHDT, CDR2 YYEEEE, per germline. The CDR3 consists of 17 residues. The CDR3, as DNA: TGTGCCAGCAGCTCGGGACTAGCGGGAGTGAGCACCGGGGAGCTGTTTTTT. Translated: CASSSGLAGVSTGELFF.

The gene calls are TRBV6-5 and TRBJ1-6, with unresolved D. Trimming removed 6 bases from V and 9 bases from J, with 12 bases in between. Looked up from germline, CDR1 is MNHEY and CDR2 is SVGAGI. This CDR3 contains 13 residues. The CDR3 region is CASSAVAGSPLHF. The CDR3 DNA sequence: TGTGCCAGCAGCGCCGTTGCGGGTTCACCCCTCCACTTT.